Detailed here is one T cell receptor (beta chain). The data were taken from a study of blood T cell repertoires in COVID-19. In the authors' methods: Estimation of nucleated cell counts relied on the amplification of reference gene primers. Some clones are missing from TCRdb's copy, which holds only in-frame ones; the method was immunoSEQ multiplex PCR. V and J calls and clone size follow that table, whereas D and trimming were derived from the DNA. The sample gives 100,000 to 120,000 clones, about 88% of which show up once; over 3% is in the top ten. This CDR3 region has 15 residues. V lost 0 bases, J lost 3 bases, and 5 bases stayed unmatched. CDR1 is SGHRS and CDR2 is YFSETQ in the germline V gene.

The V call is TRBV5-1, the J call TRBJ2-7; 8 bases agree with TRBD2. The sequenced material came from peripheral blood. The sequence was obtained from a woman aged 45 to 65 with acute or convalescent COVID-19. CDR3 residues: CASSLGGSGSYEQYF. The CDR3 nucleotides read TGCGCCAGCAGCTTGGGTGGAAGCGGGAGCTACGAGCAGTACTTC.